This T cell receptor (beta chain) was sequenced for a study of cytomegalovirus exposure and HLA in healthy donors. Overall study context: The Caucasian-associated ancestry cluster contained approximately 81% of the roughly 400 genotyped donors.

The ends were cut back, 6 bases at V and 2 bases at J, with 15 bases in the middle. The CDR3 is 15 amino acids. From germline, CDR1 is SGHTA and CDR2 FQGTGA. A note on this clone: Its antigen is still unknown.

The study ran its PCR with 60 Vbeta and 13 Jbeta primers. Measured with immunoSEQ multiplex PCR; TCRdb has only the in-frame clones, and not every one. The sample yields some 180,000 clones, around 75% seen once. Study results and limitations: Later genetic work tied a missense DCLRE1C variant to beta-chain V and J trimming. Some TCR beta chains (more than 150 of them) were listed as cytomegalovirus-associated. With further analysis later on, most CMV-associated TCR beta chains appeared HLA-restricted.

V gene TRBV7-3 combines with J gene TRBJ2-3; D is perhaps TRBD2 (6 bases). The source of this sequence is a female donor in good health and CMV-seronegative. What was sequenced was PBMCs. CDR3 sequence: CASSFRGLYTDTQYF. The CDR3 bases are TGTGCCAGCAGTTTTAGGGGACTTTACACAGATACGCAGTATTTT.